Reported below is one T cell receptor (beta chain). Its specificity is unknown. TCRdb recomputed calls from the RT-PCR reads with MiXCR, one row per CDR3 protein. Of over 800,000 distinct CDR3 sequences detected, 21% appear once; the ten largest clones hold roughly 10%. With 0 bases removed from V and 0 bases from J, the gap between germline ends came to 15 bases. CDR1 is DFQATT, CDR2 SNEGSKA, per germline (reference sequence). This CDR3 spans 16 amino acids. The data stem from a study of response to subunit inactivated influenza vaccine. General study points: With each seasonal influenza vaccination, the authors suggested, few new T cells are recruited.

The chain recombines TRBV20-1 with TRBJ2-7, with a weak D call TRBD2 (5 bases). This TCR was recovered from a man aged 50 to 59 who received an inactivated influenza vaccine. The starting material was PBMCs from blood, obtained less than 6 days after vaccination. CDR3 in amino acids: CSARDKRGYLSYEQYF. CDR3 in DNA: TGCAGTGCTAGAGATAAGCGCGGGTACCTCTCCTACGAGCAGTACTTC.